Sequencing of this TCR beta chain was carried out in a study of cytomegalovirus exposure and HLA in healthy donors (TCRdb year 2017). Study-level background: According to an earlier analysis of 587 of the donors, 150 million to 200 million T cells yielded 117 million unique TCR beta sequences and 276 Gb of sequence data. All discovery cohort repertoires had been generated using a single sequencing platform. The number of donors typed differed by locus, with about 620-630 for A, B, C, DRB1 and DQB1, around 500 for DQA1, 600 to 610 for DPA1, and some 470 for DPB1. Four to six DR-DQ haplotypes were handled as single units for association and clustering, since linkage in the cohort was strong. The study aimed to test whether cataloging public T cell receptors could reveal signatures of past pathogen exposure. To predict cytomegalovirus infection status, the study brought together high-throughput TCR immunosequencing, statistical association of individual TCRs with disease status, and machine learning. Donor age, sex, ethnicity and CMV serostatus were compiled together with the repertoire data. An early release covering just under 650 HLA-typed donors comprised 250 to 350 gigabases of sequencing data and around 86 million unique TCR sequences. Class I and class II HLA loci were covered by the typing at four-digit resolution. Of the 300 to 500 genotyped donors, 80% to 90% were placed in the genetic ancestry cluster associated with self-reported Caucasian donors. Rather than drawing on any new phenotypic data, the later analysis identified candidate immune exposures from TCR beta sequences and the way those sequences occurred across donors. Using immunosequencing, the study profiled T cell repertoires from roughly 650 subjects and related those repertoires to cytomegalovirus serostatus. A separate validation cohort of roughly 120 different subjects was used in addition to the roughly 620-subject first cohort. To study patterns of TCR occurrence, a later analysis re-analyzed previously published TCR beta repertoires from 666 donors and added high-resolution HLA genotyping. To decide whether each TCR beta V gene segment behaved as functional or pseudogenic, an earlier analysis of over 500 of the donors relied on high-throughput TCR beta sequencing. On average, roughly 240,000 unique TCR beta nucleotide sequences were sequenced per donor among fewer than 500 genotyped donors of the cohort, with roughly 19% of those sequences being non-productive. A later genetic analysis took genome-wide SNP genotypes for about 65% of the 666 donors and used that subset as a discovery cohort.

The protocol used for the library was the immunoSEQ multiplex PCR assay. For the multiplex PCR, a mixture combining 60 forward primers for TCR Vbeta segments and 13 reverse primers for TCR Jbeta segments was used. A multiplex PCR assay on genomic DNA amplified the CDR3 region of rearranged TCR beta genes. Amplified TCR beta libraries were sequenced as 87-base-pair reads on the Illumina HiSeq System. The paper's data handling went like this. A later analysis tallied 80 million to 95 million unique TCR beta chains across the 640 or so repertoires, and some 10 million of those chains were shared by two or more donors. Raw reads were error-corrected and collapsed into unique sequences by a nearest-neighbor algorithm in which closely related sequences were merged to remove PCR and sequencing errors. Alignment of CDR3 sequences to IMGT reference sequences was used to assign V, D and J gene segments. For a sequence to be retained, a match of at least six nucleotides was required to both a V gene segment and a J gene segment. A rearrangement counted as productive if the CDR3 had no stop codons and remained in frame with V and J, and every other rearrangement counted as non-productive. CDR3 was defined by IMGT convention, running from the second conserved V-encoded cysteine to the conserved J-encoded phenylalanine. Sequences without an unambiguous match to a single V gene segment were excluded from the earlier analysis of over 500 of the donors. An earlier analysis of 550 to 650 of the donors classified V segments as functional when productive rearrangements were above 56.7% and as segregating when the standard deviation between donors was above 5%. A statistical classification framework was built for diagnosing cytomegalovirus status from the catalog of TCR beta chain sequences. In a later analysis, TCR nucleotide sequences were compared against IMGT/GENE-DB human TR gene sequences so that V and J genes could be assigned. Using the TCRdist pipeline, a later analysis assigned CDR3 sequences along with most-parsimonious VDJ recombination scenarios. In a later analysis, each TCR beta chain was defined by its CDR3 amino acid sequence together with its V-gene family, and reads lacking a unique V-gene family were excluded. In a later analysis, 500 to 700 highly shared, low-generation-probability nucleotide sequences were removed to address suspected cross-contamination and a sequencing artifact. In a later analysis, a clonal expansion index was calculated for each public chain from normalized within-repertoire ranks of inferred template counts. Generation probabilities in a later analysis came from a VDJ recombination model fitted to out-of-frame rearrangements, and those results were checked against IGoR. In a later analysis, hypergeometric tests were used to score TCR-TCR, TCR-HLA and TCR-CMV co-occurrence, with a repertoire-size bias correction applied to TCR pairs. To estimate false discovery rates, a later analysis permuted the HLA or CMV assignments 20 times. In a later analysis, co-occurring TCRs were grouped using DBSCAN, and TCRdist sequence similarity was added for clustering within HLA-allele-positive subsets. Co-occurrence clustering excluded repertoires with fewer than 30,000 or more than 120,000 public chains, plus five with anomalous nucleotide sharing. Held by TCRdb, this immuneACCESS table contains in-frame sequences only and omits some clones. Under half of the omission traces to an unresolved V gene where checked; the cause of the rest is unknown. The V and J calls and the clone size are those of that table, but D and trimming were determined from the DNA. For this sample there are about 170,000 clones; nearly 80% appear just once. The top ten hold around 0.96% of the sample.

In total, 666 healthy bone marrow donors made up the cohort. At the time of sampling, every cohort member was nominally healthy, though immune exposures that went unrecorded were likely present. The donor tested CMV seropositive and was one of the 289 seropositive cohort members. Every donor gave a peripheral blood sample, and the peripheral blood mononuclear cells from that sample were used for TCR beta sequencing. Genomic DNA was extracted from the blood cell samples with the Qiagen DNeasy Blood Extraction Kit. With regard to this clone: Its antigen is unknown. Within one base of it there is no much larger clone, and no base qualities were kept.

General study outcomes and caveats: Sequencing depth was assumed to be roughly uniform across donors in the presence/absence analyses, though that assumption may not hold. According to the authors, the approach could potentially be generalized to other disease states and immunological phenotypes. An earlier analysis of some 590 of the donors showed that most TCR beta V segments appeared in productive rearrangements either about 87% or about 30% of the time, which broadly matched IMGT annotations. Three of the identified cytomegalovirus-associated TCR beta chains were confirmed in vitro to be specific for cytomegalovirus antigens. A further reported finding was that TCR beta sequences accurately predicted the HLA-A and HLA-B alleles for most subjects in the first cohort. Cytomegalovirus status was reported to be diagnosed by the classifier with high specificity and sensitivity in both the original and validation cohorts. Several of the top co-occurrence clusters appeared to be linked to parvovirus B19, influenza, CMV and Epstein-Barr virus, according to a later analysis. A cluster of highly shared sequence variants was judged likely to represent a technical artifact of the sequencing pipeline. A later analysis found that most CMV-associated TCR beta chains appeared HLA-restricted, with HLA associations seemingly driven largely by CMV exposure. A later analysis associated 15,000 to 20,000 TCR beta sequences with specific HLA alleles at a false discovery rate of 0.05. When HLA alleles, especially DR and DQ, strongly co-occurred, attributing TCR associations to individual alleles was difficult. In a later analysis, TCR association rates were found to vary across HLA loci, with the most associated TCRs seen for DRB1 alleles and the fewest for HLA-C alleles. The study listed 164 TCR beta chains as associated with cytomegalovirus. For the cohort, immune exposure information was limited to CMV serostatus. The 87-base-pair reads could not distinguish some IMGT-functional V segments, including TRBV6-2 and TRBV6-3, so those segments were excluded. Because HLA typing was missing for some donors at each locus, association tests included only the typed subset. Compared with the approximately 720-donor mean, donors in an Asian-associated ancestry cluster had fewer N-insertions in productive TCRs, according to a later genetic analysis. Correlated functional status among segregating V segments might reflect linkage disequilibrium, but an unknown experimental factor could not be ruled out. An association between a missense DCLRE1C variant and V-gene and J-gene trimming of TCR beta chains was found in a later genetic analysis and replicated in an independent cohort. Because counts were too low, roughly 16 rarely observed V segments, including chromosome 9 orphons, were left out of the earlier analysis of over 550 of the donors. In this cohort, only TCR beta chains were sequenced, and detectable features were limited by the absence of alpha or paired-chain data. A later analysis found that HLA-associated TCR beta chains were more clonally expanded and had lower generation probabilities than equally common non-associated chains. While some public TCRs were present in many individuals, most TCR sequences turned up only very rarely across donors.

CDR1 and CDR2 were assigned from the germline V gene as MGHRA and YSYEKL. Inclusive of the bounding cysteine and phenylalanine, the CDR3 is 13 residues long. Only the CDR3 part of the read is kept: 39 bases, read in frame from the first base. V is cut by 1 base and J by 3 bases, and the space between the germline ends is 6 bases. The sequenced material came from PBMCs. Recombination connected TRBV4-1 to TRBJ1-1, with the identity of the D gene unclear. The TCR comes from a woman aged 50 to 60 in good health and CMV-seropositive. The CDR3 is CASSQVPDTEAFF. The nucleotide sequence is given as TGCGCCAGCAGCCAAGTGCCGGACACTGAAGCTTTCTTT.